This T cell receptor beta chain came from a study of tumor-infiltrating lymphocytes in localized non-small cell lung cancer. Notes on the study in general: Each assay used a separate piece of the same tissue. No link was found between tumor T-cell fraction and recurrence-free survival. No T-cell fraction difference was seen between IM1 and IM2 tumors. Available tissue quantity limited TCR sequencing to a patient subset.

As regards this clone: The target antigen is unknown.

Libraries were prepared by immunoSEQ multiplex PCR; TCRdb keeps only in-frame clonotypes and omits some of them. Of 6,000 to 8,500 clones listed, roughly 71% are singletons. This CDR3 is 16 amino acids long. The V gene end was trimmed by 6 bases and the J gene end by 1 base; junction bases not matched to a gene: 11. CDR1 and CDR2 (germline): MNHEY, SMNVEV (reference sequence). The TCR sequence derives from a human donor with non-small cell lung cancer. Sequencing was carried out using lung tumor tissue. The chain uses TRBV27 and TRBJ2-5; 7 nucleotides line up with TRBD1. The CDR3 loop reads CASSGRGTVVQETQYF. In DNA, the CDR3 is TGTGCCAGCAGCGGGCGTGGGACAGTCGTCCAAGAGACCCAGTACTTC.